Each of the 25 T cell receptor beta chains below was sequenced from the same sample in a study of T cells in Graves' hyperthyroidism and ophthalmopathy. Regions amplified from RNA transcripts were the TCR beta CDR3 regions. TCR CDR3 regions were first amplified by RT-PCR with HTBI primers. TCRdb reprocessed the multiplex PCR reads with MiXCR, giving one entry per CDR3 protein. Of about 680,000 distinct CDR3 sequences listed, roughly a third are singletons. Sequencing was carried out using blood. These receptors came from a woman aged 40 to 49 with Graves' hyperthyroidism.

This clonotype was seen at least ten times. The CDR3 bases are TGTGCCAGCAGCCCTGAAGCTAGCGGGAACTACGAGCAGTACTTC. It yields the protein CASSPEASGNYEQYF. The chain carries TRBV9 and TRBJ2-7; 9 nucleotides agree with TRBD2. The CDR3 is 15 amino acids. The trim removed 4 bases at V and 3 bases at J, leaving 8 bases unmatched. CDR1 is SGDLS and CDR2 is YYNGEE in the germline V gene.

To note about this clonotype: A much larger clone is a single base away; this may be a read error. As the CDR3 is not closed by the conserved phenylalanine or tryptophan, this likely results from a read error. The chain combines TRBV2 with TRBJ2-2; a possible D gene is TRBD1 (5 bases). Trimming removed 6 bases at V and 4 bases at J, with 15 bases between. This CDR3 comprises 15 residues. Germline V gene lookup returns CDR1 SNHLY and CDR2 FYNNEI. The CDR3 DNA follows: TGTGCCAGCAGGGCGGACACCCGATTCACCGGGGAGCTGTTTCTT. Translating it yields CASRADTRFTGELFL.

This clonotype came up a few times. The CDR3 coding sequence is TGCAGTGCTATGGGGCCAGCGGGAATGGAAGAGACCCAGTACTTC. This translates into CSAMGPAGMEETQYF. The V and J genes are TRBV20-1 and TRBJ2-5, with 7 bases aligning to TRBD2. J was trimmed by 3 bases and V by 4 bases; bases with no gene match: 11. CDR3 length: 15 amino acids. Germline-derived CDR1 and CDR2 are DFQATT and SNEGSKA (reference sequence).

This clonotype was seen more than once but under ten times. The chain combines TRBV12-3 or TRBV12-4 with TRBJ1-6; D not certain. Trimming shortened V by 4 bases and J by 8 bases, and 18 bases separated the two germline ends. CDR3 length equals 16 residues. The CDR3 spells CASSSTAGPTDSPLHF. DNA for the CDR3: TGTGCCAGCAGTTCGACGGCCGGGCCAACAGATTCACCCCTCCACTTT.

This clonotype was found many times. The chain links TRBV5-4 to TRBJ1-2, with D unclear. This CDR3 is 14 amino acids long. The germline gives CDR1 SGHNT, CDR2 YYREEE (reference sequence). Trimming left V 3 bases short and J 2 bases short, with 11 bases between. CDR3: CASSSLEGNYGYTF. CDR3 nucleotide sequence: TGTGCCAGCAGCTCCCTGGAAGGGAACTATGGCTACACCTTC. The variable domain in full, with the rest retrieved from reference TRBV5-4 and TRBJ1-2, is ETGVTQSPTHLIKTRGQQVTLRCSSQSGHNTVSWYQQALGQGPQFIFQYYREEENGRGNFPPRFSGLQFPNYSSELNVNALELDDSALYLCASSSLEGNYGYTFGSGTRLTVV.

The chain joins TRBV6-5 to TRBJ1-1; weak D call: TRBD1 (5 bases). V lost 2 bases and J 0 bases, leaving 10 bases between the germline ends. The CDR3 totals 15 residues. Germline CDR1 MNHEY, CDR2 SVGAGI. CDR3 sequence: CASSYLGGVNTEAFF. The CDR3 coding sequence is TGTGCCAGCAGTTACCTTGGAGGGGTGAACACTGAAGCTTTCTTT.

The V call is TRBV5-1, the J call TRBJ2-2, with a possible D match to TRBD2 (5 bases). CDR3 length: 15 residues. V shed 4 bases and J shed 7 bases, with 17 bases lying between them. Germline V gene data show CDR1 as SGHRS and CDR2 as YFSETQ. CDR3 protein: CASSQAVSVHGELFF. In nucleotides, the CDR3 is TGCGCCAGCAGCCAAGCCGTTAGCGTTCACGGGGAGCTGTTTTTT. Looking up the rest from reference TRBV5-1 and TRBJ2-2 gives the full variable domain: KAGVTQTPRYLIKTRGQQVTLSCSPISGHRSVSWYQQTPGQGLQFLFEYFSETQRNKGNFPGRFSGRQFSNSRSEMNVSTLELGDSALYLCASSQAVSVHGELFFGEGSRLTVL.

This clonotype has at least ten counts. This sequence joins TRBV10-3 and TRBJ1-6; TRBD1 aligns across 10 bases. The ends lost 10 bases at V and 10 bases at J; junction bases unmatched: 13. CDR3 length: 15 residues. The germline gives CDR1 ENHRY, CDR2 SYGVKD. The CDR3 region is CATRGGDRGNSPLHF. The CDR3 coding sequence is TGTGCCACCAGGGGCGGGGACAGGGGTAACTCACCCCTCCACTTT.

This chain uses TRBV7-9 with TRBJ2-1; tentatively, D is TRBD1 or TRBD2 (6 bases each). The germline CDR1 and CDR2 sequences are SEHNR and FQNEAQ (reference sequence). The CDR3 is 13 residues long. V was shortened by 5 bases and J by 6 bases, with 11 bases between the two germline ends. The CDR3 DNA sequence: TGTGCCAGCAGCCCACAGGGAGGCAATGAGCAGTTCTTC. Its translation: CASSPQGGNEQFF.

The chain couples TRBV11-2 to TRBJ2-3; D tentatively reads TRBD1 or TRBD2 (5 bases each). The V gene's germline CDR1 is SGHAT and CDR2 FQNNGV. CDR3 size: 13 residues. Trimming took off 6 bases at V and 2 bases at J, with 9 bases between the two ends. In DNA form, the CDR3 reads TGTGCCAGCAGGTCGGGACCCACAGATACGCAGTATTTT. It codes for CASRSGPTDTQYF.

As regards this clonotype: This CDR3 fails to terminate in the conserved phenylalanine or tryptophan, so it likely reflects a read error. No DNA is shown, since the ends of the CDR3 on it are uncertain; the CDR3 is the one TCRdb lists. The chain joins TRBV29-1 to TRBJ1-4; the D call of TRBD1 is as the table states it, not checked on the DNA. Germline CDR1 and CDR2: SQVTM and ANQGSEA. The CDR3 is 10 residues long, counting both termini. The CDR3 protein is CSVEDTGAGE.

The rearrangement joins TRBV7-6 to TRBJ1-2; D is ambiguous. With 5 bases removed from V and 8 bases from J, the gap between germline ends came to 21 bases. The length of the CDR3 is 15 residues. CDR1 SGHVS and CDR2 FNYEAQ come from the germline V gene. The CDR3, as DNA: TGTGCCAGCAGCCAAGATCTGCAGAACCTGCTCGGCTACACCTTC. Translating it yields CASSQDLQNLLGYTF.

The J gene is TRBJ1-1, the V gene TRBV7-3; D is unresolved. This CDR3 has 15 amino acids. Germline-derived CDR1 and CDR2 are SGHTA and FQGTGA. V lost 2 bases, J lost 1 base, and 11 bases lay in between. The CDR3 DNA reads TGTGCCAGCAGCTTAGAAATTTCGGGGAACACTGAAGCTTTCTTT. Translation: CASSLEISGNTEAFF.

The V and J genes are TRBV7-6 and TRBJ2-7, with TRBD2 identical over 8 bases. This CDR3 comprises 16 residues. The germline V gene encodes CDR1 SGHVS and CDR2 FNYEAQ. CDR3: CAKKLGTGGYPYEQYF. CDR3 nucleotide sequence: TGTGCTAAGAAGCTGGGTACGGGAGGGTACCCCTACGAGCAGTACTTC. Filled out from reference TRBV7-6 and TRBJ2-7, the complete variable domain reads GAGVSQSPRYKVTKRGQDVALRCDPISGHVSLYWYRQALGQGPEFLTYFNYEAQQDKSGLPNDRFSAERPEGSISTLTIQRTEQRDSAMYRCAKKLGTGGYPYEQYFGPGTRLTVT.

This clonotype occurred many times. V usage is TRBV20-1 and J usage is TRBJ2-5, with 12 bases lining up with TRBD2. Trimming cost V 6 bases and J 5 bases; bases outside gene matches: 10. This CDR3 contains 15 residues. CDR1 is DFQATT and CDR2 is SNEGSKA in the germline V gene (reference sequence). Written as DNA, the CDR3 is TGCAGTGCAGCGGCTAGCGGGAGGGCCCGGGAGACCCAGTACTTC. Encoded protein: CSAAASGRARETQYF.

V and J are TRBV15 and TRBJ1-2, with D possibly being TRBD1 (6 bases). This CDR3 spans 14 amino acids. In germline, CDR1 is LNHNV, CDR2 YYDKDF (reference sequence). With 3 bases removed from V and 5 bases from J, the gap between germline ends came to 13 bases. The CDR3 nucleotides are TGTGCCACCAGCAGTCAGGGACATTTTTATGGCTACACCTTC. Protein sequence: CATSSQGHFYGYTF.

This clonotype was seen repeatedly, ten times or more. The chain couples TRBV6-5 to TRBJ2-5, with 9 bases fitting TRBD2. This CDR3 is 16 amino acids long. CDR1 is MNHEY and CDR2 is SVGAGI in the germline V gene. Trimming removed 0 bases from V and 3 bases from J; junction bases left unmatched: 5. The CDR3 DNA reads TGTGCCAGCAGTTACTCGAAGGCTAGCGGGAAAGAGACCCAGTACTTC. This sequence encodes CASSYSKASGKETQYF.

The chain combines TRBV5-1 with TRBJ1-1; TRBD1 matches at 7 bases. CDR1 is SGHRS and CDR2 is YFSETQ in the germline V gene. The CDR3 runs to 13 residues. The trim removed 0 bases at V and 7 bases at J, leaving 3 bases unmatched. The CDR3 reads CASSLAQGIEAFF. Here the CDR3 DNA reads TGCGCCAGCAGCTTGGCACAGGGGATTGAAGCTTTCTTT.

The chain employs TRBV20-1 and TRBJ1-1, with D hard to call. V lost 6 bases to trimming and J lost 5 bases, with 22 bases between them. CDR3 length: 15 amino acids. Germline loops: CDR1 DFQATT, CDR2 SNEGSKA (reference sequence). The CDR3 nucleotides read TGCAGTGCCAGTTTAGGGCCCGCTGACTGGACTGAAGCTTTCTTT. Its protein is CSASLGPADWTEAFF.

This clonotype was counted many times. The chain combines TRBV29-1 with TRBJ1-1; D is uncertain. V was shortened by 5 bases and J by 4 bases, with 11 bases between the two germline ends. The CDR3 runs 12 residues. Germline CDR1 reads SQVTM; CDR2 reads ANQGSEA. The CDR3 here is CSVSRGSTEAFF. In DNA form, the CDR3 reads TGCAGCGTTAGTCGAGGTAGCACTGAAGCTTTCTTT.

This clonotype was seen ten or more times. The CDR3, as DNA: TGCAGCGAGGGACCTGCGAACACCGGGGAGCTGTTTTTT. Its protein product is CSEGPANTGELFF. The chain links TRBV29-1 to TRBJ2-2; either TRBD1 or TRBD2 may supply D (5 bases each). Germline values: CDR1 SQVTM, CDR2 ANQGSEA. V was shortened by 7 bases and J by 0 bases, with 9 bases between the two germline ends. This CDR3 region has 13 residues.

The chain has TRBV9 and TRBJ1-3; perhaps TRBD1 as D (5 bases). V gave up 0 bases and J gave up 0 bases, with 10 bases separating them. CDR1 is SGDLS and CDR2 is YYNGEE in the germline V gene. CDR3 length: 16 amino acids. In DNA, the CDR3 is TGTGCCAGCAGCGTAGCGGGGGAAAGCTCTGGAAACACCATATATTTT. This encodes CASSVAGESSGNTIYF.

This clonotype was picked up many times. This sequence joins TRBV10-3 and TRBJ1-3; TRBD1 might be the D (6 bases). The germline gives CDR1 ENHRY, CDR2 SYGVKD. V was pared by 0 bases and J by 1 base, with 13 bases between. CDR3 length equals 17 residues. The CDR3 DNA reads TGTGCCATCAGTGAGTCGATCGGGGGGCCTTCTGGAAACACCATATATTTT. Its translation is CAISESIGGPSGNTIYF.

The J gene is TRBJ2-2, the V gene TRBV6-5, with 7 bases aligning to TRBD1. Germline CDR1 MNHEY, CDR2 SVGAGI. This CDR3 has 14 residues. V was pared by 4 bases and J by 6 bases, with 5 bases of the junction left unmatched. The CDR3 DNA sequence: TGTGCCAGCAGTTCCAACAGGGGTGCCGGGGAGCTGTTTTTT. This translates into CASSSNRGAGELFF.

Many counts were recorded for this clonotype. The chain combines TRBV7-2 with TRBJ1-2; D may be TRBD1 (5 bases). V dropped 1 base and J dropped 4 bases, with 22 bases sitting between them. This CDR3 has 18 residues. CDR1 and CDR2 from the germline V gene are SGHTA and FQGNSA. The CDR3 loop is CASSLDPGHGQGGYGYTF. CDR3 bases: TGTGCCAGCAGCTTAGATCCCGGACATGGCCAAGGAGGCTATGGCTACACCTTC.